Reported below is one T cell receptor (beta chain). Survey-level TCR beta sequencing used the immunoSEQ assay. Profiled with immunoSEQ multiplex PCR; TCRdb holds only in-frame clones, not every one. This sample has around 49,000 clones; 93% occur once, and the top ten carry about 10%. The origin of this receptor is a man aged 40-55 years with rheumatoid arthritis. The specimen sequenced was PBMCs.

Here the CDR3 reads CASRSSGQGTSEQFF. DNA for the CDR3: TGTGCCAGCAGATCCTCGGGGCAGGGGACCAGTGAGCAGTTCTTC. The V call is TRBV27, the J call TRBJ2-1; maybe TRBD1 (6 bases). Germline lookup yields CDR1 MNHEY and CDR2 SMNVEV (reference sequence). Deletions cut 6 bases from V and 9 bases from J, with 21 bases between. The CDR3 sequence is 15 residues long.